The clone carrying this TCR beta chain has only a few counts. These data originate in a study of CD8+CD57+ T cells in acquired aplastic anemia. The CDR3 runs to 13 residues. V was clipped by 1 base and J by 11 bases, with 13 bases between them. The germline gives CDR1 SGHVS, CDR2 FNYEAQ. In patients chosen for sequencing, flow cytometry had shown CD8+CD57+ cell expansion. CDR3 and TCR beta VDJ profiling relied on a genomic DNA template. TCRdb redid the calling of the reads with MiXCR, one entry per CDR3 protein. The sample lists roughly 250,000 distinct CDR3 sequences; roughly 82% were seen once. The V gene is TRBV7-6, the J gene TRBJ2-3; D gene uncertain. The TCR originated in a human donor with aplastic anemia. Sequences were obtained from sorted CD4+, CD8+, or CD8+CD57+ T cells (not recorded which) from PBMCs. CDR3: CASSLVRFNEQYF. CDR3 coding DNA: TGTGCCAGCAGCTTAGTTAGGTTCAATGAGCAGTATTTT.